The subject of this entry is one T cell receptor beta chain. No cognate antigen has been identified for it. Base qualities were left out, and no much larger clone turns up one base away. The cohort was made up of about 610 healthy bone marrow donors. All cohort members were sampled while nominally healthy, although unrecorded immune exposures were likely present. The donor tested CMV seropositive and was one of the 289 seropositive cohort members. A peripheral blood sample was provided by each donor, and peripheral blood mononuclear cells were used for TCR beta sequencing. The Qiagen DNeasy Blood Extraction Kit was used to extract genomic DNA from the blood cell samples. The CDR3 starts with the cysteine, ends with the phenylalanine, and has 15 residues. Just CDR3 DNA is preserved here, 45 bases in frame from base 1. The data stem from a study of cytomegalovirus exposure and HLA in healthy donors (dated by TCRdb to the late 2010s). Regarding the study in general: According to an earlier analysis of a few hundred of the donors, about 179 million T cells yielded roughly 100 million unique TCR beta sequences and approximately 280 Gb of sequence data. Donor age, sex, ethnicity and CMV serostatus were collected together with the repertoire data. A later genetic analysis used genome-wide SNP genotypes for about 60% of the roughly 700 donors, treating that subset as a discovery cohort. Using immunosequencing, the study profiled T cell repertoires from 500 to 800 subjects and related those repertoires to cytomegalovirus serostatus. Because of strong linkage in the cohort, roughly five DR-DQ haplotypes were treated as single units for association and clustering. An early release covering over 500 HLA-typed donors comprised 250 to 350 gigabases of sequencing data and 85 million or so unique TCR sequences. All discovery cohort repertoires had been generated on a single sequencing platform. A later analysis re-analyzed previously published TCR beta repertoires from 666 donors and added high-resolution HLA genotyping to study TCR occurrence patterns. A separate validation cohort of 90 to 150 different subjects was used in addition to the roughly 700-subject first cohort. The genetic ancestry cluster associated with self-reported Caucasian donors included about 81% of the roughly 400 genotyped donors. Among about 370 genotyped donors of the cohort, an average of approximately 240,000 unique TCR beta nucleotide sequences was sequenced per donor, of which about 18% were non-productive. Typing coverage differed by locus: A, B, C, DRB1 and DQB1 were typed in roughly 620-630 donors, DQA1 in about 500, DPA1 in some 610, and DPB1 in 450 to 490. To predict cytomegalovirus infection status, the study brought together high-throughput TCR immunosequencing, statistical association of individual TCRs with disease status, and machine learning. An earlier analysis of 587 of the donors applied high-throughput TCR beta sequencing to assess whether each TCR beta V gene segment acted as functional or pseudogenic. Rather than drawing on any new phenotypic data, the later analysis identified candidate immune exposures from TCR beta sequences and the way those sequences occurred across donors. HLA typing included class I and class II loci at four-digit resolution. The study was designed to test whether signatures of past pathogen exposure could be identified by cataloging public T cell receptors.

The research as a whole found: Most CMV-associated TCR beta chains appeared to be HLA-restricted in a later analysis, and the HLA associations seemed to be driven largely by CMV exposure. Cytomegalovirus status was reported to be diagnosed by the classifier with high specificity and sensitivity in both the original and validation cohorts. A few of the identified cytomegalovirus-associated TCR beta chains were confirmed in vitro to be specific for cytomegalovirus antigens. Sequencing depth was assumed to be roughly uniform across donors in the presence/absence analyses, though that assumption may not hold. According to the authors, the approach could potentially be generalized to other disease states and immunological phenotypes. Immune exposure information for the cohort was limited to CMV serostatus. The study listed 170 or so TCR beta chains as associated with cytomegalovirus. Assigning TCR associations to individual alleles was difficult when HLA alleles, especially DR and DQ, strongly co-occurred. A later analysis associated about 17,000 TCR beta sequences with specific HLA alleles at a false discovery rate of 0.05. The 87-base-pair reads could not distinguish some IMGT-functional V segments, including TRBV6-2 and TRBV6-3, so those segments were excluded. Correlated functional status among segregating V segments might be attributable to linkage disequilibrium, but an unknown experimental factor could not be ruled out. A later genetic analysis associated a missense DCLRE1C variant with V-gene and J-gene trimming of TCR beta chains, and an independent cohort replicated the association. A later analysis reported that several top co-occurrence clusters appeared linked to parvovirus B19, influenza, CMV and Epstein-Barr virus. The cohort was sequenced for TCR beta chains only, and without alpha or paired-chain data the features that could be detected were limited. An earlier analysis of approximately 530 of the donors showed that most TCR beta V segments appeared in productive rearrangements either about 87% or about 30% of the time, which broadly matched IMGT annotations. In a later genetic analysis, fewer N-insertions in productive TCRs were reported among donors in an Asian-associated ancestry cluster than the 666-donor mean. The earlier analysis of approximately 590 of the donors excluded around 17 rarely observed V segments, including chromosome 9 orphons, because counts were too low. A cluster of highly shared sequence variants was judged likely to represent a technical artifact of the sequencing pipeline. Most TCR sequences were seen in very few donors, while some public TCRs were found in many individuals. In a later analysis, HLA-associated TCR beta chains showed more clonal expansion and lower generation probabilities than non-associated chains that were equally common. HLA typing was unavailable for some donors at each locus, so association tests used only the typed subset. A further reported finding was that TCR beta sequences accurately predicted the HLA-A and HLA-B alleles for most subjects in the first cohort. In a later analysis, the rate of TCR association differed among HLA loci, with DRB1 alleles having the most associated TCRs and HLA-C alleles having the fewest.

Library preparation was by the immunoSEQ multiplex PCR assay. For the multiplex PCR, a mixture combining 60 forward primers for TCR Vbeta segments and 13 reverse primers for TCR Jbeta segments was used. The CDR3 region of rearranged TCR beta genes was amplified from genomic DNA by a multiplex PCR assay. On the Illumina HiSeq System, the amplified TCR beta libraries were sequenced as 87-base-pair reads. The original pipeline was this. In a later analysis, tens of millions of unique TCR beta chains were counted across the roughly 700 repertoires, and about 10 million of these chains were shared by at least two donors. Raw reads were error-corrected and collapsed into unique sequences with a nearest-neighbor algorithm that merged closely related sequences to remove PCR and sequencing errors. Alignment of CDR3 sequences to IMGT reference sequences was used to assign V, D and J gene segments. For a sequence to be retained, a match of at least six nucleotides was required to both a V gene segment and a J gene segment. A rearrangement counted as productive if the CDR3 had no stop codons and remained in frame with V and J, and every other rearrangement counted as non-productive. CDR3 was defined according to IMGT convention as the region running from the second conserved V-encoded cysteine to the conserved J-encoded phenylalanine. Sequences without an unambiguous match to a single V gene segment were excluded from the earlier analysis of approximately 600 of the donors. An earlier analysis of fewer than 650 of the donors classified V segments as functional when productive rearrangements were above 56.7% and as segregating when the standard deviation between donors was above 5%. A statistical classification framework was built to diagnose cytomegalovirus status from the catalog of TCR beta chain sequences. V and J gene assignment, in a later analysis, came from comparing TCR nucleotide sequences with IMGT/GENE-DB human TR gene sequences. Using the TCRdist pipeline, a later analysis assigned CDR3 sequences along with most-parsimonious VDJ recombination scenarios. A later analysis defined each TCR beta chain by its CDR3 amino acid sequence plus V-gene family, and excluded reads lacking a unique V-gene family. A later analysis removed 592 highly shared, low-generation-probability nucleotide sequences to deal with suspected cross-contamination and a sequencing artifact. In a later analysis, a clonal expansion index for each public chain was calculated from normalized within-repertoire ranks of inferred template counts. Generation probabilities in a later analysis came from a VDJ recombination model fitted to out-of-frame rearrangements, and those results were checked against IGoR. Hypergeometric tests were used in a later analysis to score TCR-TCR, TCR-HLA and TCR-CMV co-occurrence, with a repertoire-size bias correction applied to the TCR pairs. False discovery rates were estimated in a later analysis by permuting HLA or CMV assignments 20 times. A later analysis grouped co-occurring TCRs with DBSCAN, adding TCRdist sequence similarity when clustering within HLA-allele-positive subsets. Co-occurrence clustering excluded repertoires with fewer than 30,000 or more than 120,000 public chains, plus five with anomalous nucleotide sharing. Imported from immuneACCESS, the table was reduced by TCRdb to in-frame sequences with V and J called. These copies leave out some clones; in studies compared against another copy, an unresolved V gene accounts for under half, and the cause of the remainder is not known. V and J calls and clone size are those listed in that table; D and trimming were worked out from the DNA. The sample table shows 85,000 to 100,000 clones, and roughly 86% are seen once. Clones ranked in the top ten supply 5.6% of the sample.

Material for sequencing was PBMCs. The rearrangement combines TRBV21-1 with TRBJ1-5. TRBV21-1 is shown as a pseudogene. This TCR was sampled from a woman aged 18-29 years in good health and CMV-seropositive. The CDR3 loop reads CASSTGIYSNQPQHF. The DNA sequence follows: TGTGCCAGCAGCACCGGGATTTATAGCAATCAGCCCCAGCATTTT.